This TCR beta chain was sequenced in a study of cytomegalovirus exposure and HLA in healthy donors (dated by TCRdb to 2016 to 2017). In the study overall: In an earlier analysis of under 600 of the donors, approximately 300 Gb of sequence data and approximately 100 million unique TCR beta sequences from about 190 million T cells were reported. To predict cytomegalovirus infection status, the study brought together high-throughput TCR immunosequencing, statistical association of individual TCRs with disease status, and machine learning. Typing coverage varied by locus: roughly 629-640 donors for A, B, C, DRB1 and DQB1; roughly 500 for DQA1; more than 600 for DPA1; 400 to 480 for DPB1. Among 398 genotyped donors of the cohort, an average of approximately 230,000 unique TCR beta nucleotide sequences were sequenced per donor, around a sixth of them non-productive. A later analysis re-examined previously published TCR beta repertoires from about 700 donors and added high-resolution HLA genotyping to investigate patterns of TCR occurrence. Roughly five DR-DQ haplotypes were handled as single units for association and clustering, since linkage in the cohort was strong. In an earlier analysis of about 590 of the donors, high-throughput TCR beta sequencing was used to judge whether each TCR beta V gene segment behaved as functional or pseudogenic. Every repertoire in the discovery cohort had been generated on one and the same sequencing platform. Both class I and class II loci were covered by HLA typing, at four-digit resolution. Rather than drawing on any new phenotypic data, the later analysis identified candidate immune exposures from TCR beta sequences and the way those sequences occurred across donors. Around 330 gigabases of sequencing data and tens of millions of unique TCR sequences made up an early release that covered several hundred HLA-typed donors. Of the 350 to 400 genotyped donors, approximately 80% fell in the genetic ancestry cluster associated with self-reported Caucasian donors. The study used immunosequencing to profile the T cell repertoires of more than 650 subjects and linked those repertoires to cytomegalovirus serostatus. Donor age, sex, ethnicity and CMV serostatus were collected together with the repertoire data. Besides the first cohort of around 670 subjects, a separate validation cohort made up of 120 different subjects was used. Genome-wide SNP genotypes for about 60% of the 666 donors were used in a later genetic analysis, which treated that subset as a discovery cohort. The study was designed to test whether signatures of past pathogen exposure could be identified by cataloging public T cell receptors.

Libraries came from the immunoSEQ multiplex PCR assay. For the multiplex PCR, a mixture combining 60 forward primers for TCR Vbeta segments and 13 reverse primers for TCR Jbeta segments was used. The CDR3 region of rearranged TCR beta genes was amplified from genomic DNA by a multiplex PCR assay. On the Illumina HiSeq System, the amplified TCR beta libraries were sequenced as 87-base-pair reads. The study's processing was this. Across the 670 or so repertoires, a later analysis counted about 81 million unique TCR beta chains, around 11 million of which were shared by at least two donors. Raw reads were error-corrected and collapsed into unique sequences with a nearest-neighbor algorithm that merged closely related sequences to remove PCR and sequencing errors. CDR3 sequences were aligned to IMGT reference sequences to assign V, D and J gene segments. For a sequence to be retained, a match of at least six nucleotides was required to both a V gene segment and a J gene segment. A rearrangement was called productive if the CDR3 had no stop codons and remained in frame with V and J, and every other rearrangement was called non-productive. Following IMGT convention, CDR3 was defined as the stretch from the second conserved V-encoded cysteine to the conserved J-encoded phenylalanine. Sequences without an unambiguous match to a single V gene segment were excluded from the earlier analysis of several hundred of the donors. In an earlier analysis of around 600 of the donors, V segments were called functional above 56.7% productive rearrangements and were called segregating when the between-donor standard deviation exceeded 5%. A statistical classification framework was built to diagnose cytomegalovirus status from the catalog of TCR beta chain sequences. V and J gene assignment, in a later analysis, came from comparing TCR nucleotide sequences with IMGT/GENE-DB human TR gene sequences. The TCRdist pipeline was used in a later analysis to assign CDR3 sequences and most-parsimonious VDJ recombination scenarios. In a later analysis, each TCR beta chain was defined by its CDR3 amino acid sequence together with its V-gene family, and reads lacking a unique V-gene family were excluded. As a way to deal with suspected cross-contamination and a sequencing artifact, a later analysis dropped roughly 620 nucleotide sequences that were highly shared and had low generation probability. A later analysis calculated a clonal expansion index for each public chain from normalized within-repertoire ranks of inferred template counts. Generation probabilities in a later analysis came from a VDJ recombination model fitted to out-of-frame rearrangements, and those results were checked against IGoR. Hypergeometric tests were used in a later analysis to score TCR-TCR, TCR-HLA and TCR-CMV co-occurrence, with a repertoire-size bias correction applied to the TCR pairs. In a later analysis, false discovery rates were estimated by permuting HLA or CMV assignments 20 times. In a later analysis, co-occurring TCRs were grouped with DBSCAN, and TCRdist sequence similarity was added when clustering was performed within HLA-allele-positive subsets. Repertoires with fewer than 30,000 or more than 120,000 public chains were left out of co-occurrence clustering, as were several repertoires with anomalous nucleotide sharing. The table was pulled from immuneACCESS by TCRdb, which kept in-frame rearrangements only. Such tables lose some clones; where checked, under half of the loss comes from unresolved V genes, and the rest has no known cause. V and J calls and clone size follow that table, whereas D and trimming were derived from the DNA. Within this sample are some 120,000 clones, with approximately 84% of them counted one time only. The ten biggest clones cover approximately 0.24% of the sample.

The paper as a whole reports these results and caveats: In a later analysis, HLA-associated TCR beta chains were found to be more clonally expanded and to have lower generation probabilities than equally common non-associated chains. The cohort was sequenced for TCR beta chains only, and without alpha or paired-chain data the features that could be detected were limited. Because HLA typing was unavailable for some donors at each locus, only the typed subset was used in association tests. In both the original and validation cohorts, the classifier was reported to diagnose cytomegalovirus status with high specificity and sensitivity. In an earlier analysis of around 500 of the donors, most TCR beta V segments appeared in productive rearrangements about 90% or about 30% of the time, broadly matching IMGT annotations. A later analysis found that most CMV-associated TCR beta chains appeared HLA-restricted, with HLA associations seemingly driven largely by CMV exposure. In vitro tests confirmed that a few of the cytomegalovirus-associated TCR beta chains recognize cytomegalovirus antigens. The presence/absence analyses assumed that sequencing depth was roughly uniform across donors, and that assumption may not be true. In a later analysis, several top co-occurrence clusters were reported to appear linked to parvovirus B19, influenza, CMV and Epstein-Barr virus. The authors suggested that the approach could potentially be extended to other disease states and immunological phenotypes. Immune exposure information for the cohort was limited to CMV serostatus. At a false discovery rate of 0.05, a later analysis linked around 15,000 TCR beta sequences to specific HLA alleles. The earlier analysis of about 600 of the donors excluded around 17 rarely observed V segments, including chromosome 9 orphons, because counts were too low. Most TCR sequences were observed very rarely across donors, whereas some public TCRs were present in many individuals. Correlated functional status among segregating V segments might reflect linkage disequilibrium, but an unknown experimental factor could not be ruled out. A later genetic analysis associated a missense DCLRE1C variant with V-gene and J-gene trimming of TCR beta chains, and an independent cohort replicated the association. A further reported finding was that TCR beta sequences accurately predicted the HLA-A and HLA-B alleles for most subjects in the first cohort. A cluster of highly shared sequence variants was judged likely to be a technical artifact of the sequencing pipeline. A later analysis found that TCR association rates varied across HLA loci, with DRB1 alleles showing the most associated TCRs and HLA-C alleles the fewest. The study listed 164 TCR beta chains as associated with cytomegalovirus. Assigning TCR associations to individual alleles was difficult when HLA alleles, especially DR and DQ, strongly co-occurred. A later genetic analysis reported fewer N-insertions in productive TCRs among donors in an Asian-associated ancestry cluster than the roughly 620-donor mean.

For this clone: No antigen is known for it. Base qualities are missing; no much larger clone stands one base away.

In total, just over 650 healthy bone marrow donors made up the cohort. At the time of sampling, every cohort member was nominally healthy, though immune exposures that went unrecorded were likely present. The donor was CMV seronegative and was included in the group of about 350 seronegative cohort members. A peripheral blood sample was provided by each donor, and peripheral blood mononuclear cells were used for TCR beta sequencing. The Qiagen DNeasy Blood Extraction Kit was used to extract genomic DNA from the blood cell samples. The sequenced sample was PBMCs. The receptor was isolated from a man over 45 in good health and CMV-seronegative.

The DNA is as follows: TGCGCCAGCAGCCAGGGACAGACTAATGAAAAACTGTTTTTT. Translated, it gives CASSQGQTNEKLFF. The sequence joins TRBV5-1 to TRBJ1-4; TRBD1 agrees with 7 junctional bases. V is pruned by 4 bases and J by 2 bases, leaving 2 bases of the junction without a gene match. CDR1 is given as SGHRS and CDR2 as YFSETQ, both from the germline V gene. The CDR3 contains 14 residues, cysteine and phenylalanine counted. CDR3 DNA only is kept here, 42 bases in frame from base 1. The CDR3, completed at both ends by the reference TRBV5-1 and TRBJ1-4 genes, gives the full variable domain KAGVTQTPRYLIKTRGQQVTLSCSPISGHRSVSWYQQTPGQGLQFLFEYFSETQRNKGNFPGRFSGRQFSNSRSEMNVSTLELGDSALYLCASSQGQTNEKLFFGSGTQLSVL.